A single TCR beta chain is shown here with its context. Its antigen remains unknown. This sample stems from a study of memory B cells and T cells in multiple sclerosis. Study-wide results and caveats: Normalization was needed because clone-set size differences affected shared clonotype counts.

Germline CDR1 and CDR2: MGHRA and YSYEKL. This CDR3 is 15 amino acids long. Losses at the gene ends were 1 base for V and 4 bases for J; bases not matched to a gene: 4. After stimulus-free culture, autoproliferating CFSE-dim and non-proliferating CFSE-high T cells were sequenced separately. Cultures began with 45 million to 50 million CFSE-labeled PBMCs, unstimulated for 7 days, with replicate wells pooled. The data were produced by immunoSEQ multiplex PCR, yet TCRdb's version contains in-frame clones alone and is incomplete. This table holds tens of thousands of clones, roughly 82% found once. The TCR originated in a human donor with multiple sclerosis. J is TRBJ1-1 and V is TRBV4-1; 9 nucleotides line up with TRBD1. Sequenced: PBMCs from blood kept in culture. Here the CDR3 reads CASSQVQTGGTEAFF. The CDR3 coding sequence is TGCGCCAGCAGCCAAGTTCAGACAGGGGGCACTGAAGCTTTCTTT.